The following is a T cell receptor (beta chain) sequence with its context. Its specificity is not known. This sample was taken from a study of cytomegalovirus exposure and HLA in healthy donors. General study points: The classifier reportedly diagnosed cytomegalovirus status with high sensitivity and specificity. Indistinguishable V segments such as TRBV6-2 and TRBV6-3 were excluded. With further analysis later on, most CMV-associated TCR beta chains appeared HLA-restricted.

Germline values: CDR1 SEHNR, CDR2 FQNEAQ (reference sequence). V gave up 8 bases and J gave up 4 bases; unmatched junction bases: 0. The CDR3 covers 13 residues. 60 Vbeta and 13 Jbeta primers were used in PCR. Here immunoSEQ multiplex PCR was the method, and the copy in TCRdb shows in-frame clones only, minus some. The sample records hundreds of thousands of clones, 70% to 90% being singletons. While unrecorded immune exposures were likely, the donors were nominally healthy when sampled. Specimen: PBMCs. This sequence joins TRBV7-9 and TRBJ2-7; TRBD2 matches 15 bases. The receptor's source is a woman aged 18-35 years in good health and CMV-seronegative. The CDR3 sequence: CASGLAGGYEQYF. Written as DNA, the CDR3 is TGTGCCAGCGGACTAGCGGGGGGGTACGAGCAGTACTTC.